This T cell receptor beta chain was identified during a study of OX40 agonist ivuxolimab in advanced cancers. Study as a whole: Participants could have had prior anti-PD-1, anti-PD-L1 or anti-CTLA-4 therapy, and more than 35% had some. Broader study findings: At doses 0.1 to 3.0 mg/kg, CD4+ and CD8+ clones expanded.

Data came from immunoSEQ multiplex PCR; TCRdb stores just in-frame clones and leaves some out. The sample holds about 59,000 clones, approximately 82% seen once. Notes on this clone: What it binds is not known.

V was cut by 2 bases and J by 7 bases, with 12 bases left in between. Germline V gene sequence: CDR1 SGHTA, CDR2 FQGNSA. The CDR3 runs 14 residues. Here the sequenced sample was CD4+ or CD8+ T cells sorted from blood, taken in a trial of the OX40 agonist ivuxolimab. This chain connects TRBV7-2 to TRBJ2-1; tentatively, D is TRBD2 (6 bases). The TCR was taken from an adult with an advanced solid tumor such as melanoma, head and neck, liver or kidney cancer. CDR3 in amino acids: CASSLSGLRNEQFF. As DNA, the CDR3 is TGTGCCAGCAGCTTATCGGGACTGCGGAATGAGCAGTTCTTC.